Listed below are T cell receptor beta chains from one sample, sequenced in a study of cytomegalovirus exposure and HLA in healthy donors. Repertoires were generated with immunoSEQ multiplex PCR, while TCRdb's copy carries only in-frame clones and drops some. This sample carries 95,000 to 100,000 clones, roughly 82% of them seen once, and the ten largest clones take 8.5% to 12%. Sequenced material: PBMCs. These receptors all come from a man between 45 and 60 years old in good health and CMV-seronegative. Both conserved end residues are part of each CDR3. The D gene is left open where the match is weak. Not all rows give a size; the values are once, few, many and, for expanded clones, a class.

clone_size j_call v_call d_call cdr3_nt cdr3_aa
NA TRBJ1-3 TRBV9 NA TGTGCCAGCAGCGTAGGAACCGGGGGGAACTCTGGAAACACCATATATTTT CASSVGTGGNSGNTIYF
NA TRBJ2-2 TRBV15 NA TGTGCCACCAGCAGAGAGAGACACCAAACCGGGGAGCTGTTTTTT CATSRERHQTGELFF
NA TRBJ2-1 TRBV13 TRBD1 TGTGCCAGCAGCTCCGGACAGGTGACCAGCTCCTACAATGAGCAGTTCTTC CASSSGQVTSSYNEQFF
few TRBJ2-1 TRBV4-1 NA TGCGCCAGCAGCCAAGAAGCGGGTGGCTCCTACAATGAGCAGTTCTTC CASSQEAGGSYNEQFF
NA TRBJ2-5 TRBV13 NA TGTGCCAGCAGCTTAGGACGGGAGACCCAGTACTTC CASSLGRETQYF
NA TRBJ1-6 TRBV7-2 NA TGTGCCAGCAGCTTAGAAAGGGGCGCCTATAATTCACCCCTCCACTTT CASSLERGAYNSPLHF
NA TRBJ1-2 TRBV7-9 TRBD1 TGTGCCAGCAGCTTGGCAGGGGGCGATGGCTACACCTTC CASSLAGGDGYTF
NA TRBJ1-4 TRBV5-1 TRBD1 TGCGCCAGCAGCTTTGGGACAGTCAATGAAAAACTGTTTTTT CASSFGTVNEKLFF
NA TRBJ2-7 TRBV9 NA TGTGCCAGCAGCGTAGATCCAGGGCAATGCGAGCAGTACTTC CASSVDPGQCEQYF
NA TRBJ2-1 TRBV9 TRBD2 TGTGCCAGCAGCGTGGGTAGCGGGAGGGCCTTCAATGAGCAGTTCTTC CASSVGSGRAFNEQFF
NA TRBJ1-1 TRBV18 NA TGTGCCAGCTCCCCCCAGGGACTCACTGAAGCTTTCTTT CASSPQGLTEAFF
once TRBJ2-3 TRBV5-6 TRBD1 TGTGCCAGCAGCACGGACAGGGGGCCTCGCACAGATACGCAGTATTTT CASSTDRGPRTDTQYF
NA TRBJ2-7 TRBV19 TRBD2 TGTGCCAGTAGTATGGGACTAGAGGACTACGAGCAGTACTTC CASSMGLEDYEQYF
NA TRBJ2-7 TRBV28 NA TGTGCCAGCAGTTTGGCCCTCTACGAGCAGTACTTC CASSLALYEQYF
NA TRBJ2-7 TRBV10-3 TRBD1 TGTGCCATCAGTGACGGACAGGGAACCTACGAGCAGTACTTC CAISDGQGTYEQYF
medium-sized TRBJ2-7 TRBV10-1 NA TGCGCCAGCAGTGATGCACACAGCTACGAGCAGTACTTC CASSDAHSYEQYF
NA TRBJ2-1 TRBV15 TRBD2 TGTGCCACCAGCAGAGATTTAGCGGGGGGCCTTAGTGAGCAGTTCTTC CATSRDLAGGLSEQFF
NA TRBJ2-1 TRBV18 NA TGTGCCAGCTCACCACAGGAGGAGTCCTACAATGAGCAGTTCTTC CASSPQEESYNEQFF
NA TRBJ2-7 TRBV7-6 NA TGTGCCAGCAGCTTAGGTCCGGGCTACGAGCAGTACTTC CASSLGPGYEQYF
NA TRBJ1-4 TRBV5-1 NA TGCGCCAGCAGCTTTGGGGCCCAGTCGAATGAAAAACTGTTTTTT CASSFGAQSNEKLFF
few TRBJ2-1 TRBV11-3 NA TGTGCCAGCAGCTTAGAAGGAGCCTACAATGAGCAGTTCTTC CASSLEGAYNEQFF
NA TRBJ2-2 TRBV6-5 NA TGTGCCAGCAGTTACAGAGGGGGAGACGGGGAGCTGTTTTTT CASSYRGGDGELFF
NA TRBJ2-2 TRBV5-4 NA TGTGCCAGCAAATTACAGGGCGGCGACACCGGGGAGCTGTTTTTT CASKLQGGDTGELFF
NA TRBJ1-1 TRBV14 NA TGTGCCAGCAGCCTCCCTAAGGGGGTCACTGAAGCTTTCTTT CASSLPKGVTEAFF
NA TRBJ2-7 TRBV2 NA TGTGCCAGCAGGGCGGGACAGTACTACGAGCAGTACTTC CASRAGQYYEQYF
NA TRBJ2-6 TRBV5-1 NA TGCGCCAGCAGCTTGGCTGCGGGGGCCTCTGGGGCCAACGTCCTGACTTTC CASSLAAGASGANVLTF
NA TRBJ2-7 TRBV5-1 TRBD2 TGCGCCAGCAGGCCTAATAGCGGGAAGTACGAGCAGTACTTC CASRPNSGKYEQYF
once TRBJ1-1 TRBV30 NA TGTGCCTGGAGTGTCCAGGGAAACACTGAAGCTTTCTTT CAWSVQGNTEAFF
NA TRBJ1-2 TRBV29-1 TRBD1 TGCAGCGTTGTGCAGGGGACGCCAGGGGGAGGCTACACCTTC CSVVQGTPGGGYTF
NA TRBJ1-2 TRBV18 TRBD1 TGTGCCAGCTCCGAAACAGGGGGCGTCGGGTACTACACCTTC CASSETGGVGYYTF
once TRBJ1-1 TRBV27 NA TGTGCCAGCCAGTGGAGGGAGGGAAACACTGAAGCTTTCTTT CASQWREGNTEAFF
NA TRBJ2-4 TRBV2 NA TGTGCCAGCACTCAGGGGGGAAGTATGGCCAAAAACATTCAGTACTTC CASTQGGSMAKNIQYF
few TRBJ2-5 TRBV25-1 NA TGTGCCAGCAGTGGACCGAAGGAGGGGAAGGAGACCCAGTACTTC CASSGPKEGKETQYF
NA TRBJ1-5 TRBV18 TRBD1 TGTGCCAGCTCAAGCCAGGGGGATCAGCCCCAGCATTTT CASSSQGDQPQHF
NA TRBJ2-7 TRBV6-1 TRBD2 TGTGCCAGCAGGATAGCGGGAAGGTACGAGCAGTACTTC CASRIAGRYEQYF
NA TRBJ1-2 TRBV9 NA TGTGCCAGCAGCGAGCCCCTGGAAGGGGACTACTATGGCTACACCTTC CASSEPLEGDYYGYTF
NA TRBJ2-7 TRBV2 NA TGTGCCAGCTCCCCCAGCTACGAGCAGTACTTC CASSPSYEQYF
NA TRBJ2-7 TRBV7-9 NA TGTTCCAGCAGCTCGATTATTAGAGACTACGAGCAGTACTTC CSSSSIIRDYEQYF
NA TRBJ2-5 TRBV30 TRBD2 TGTGCCTGGAGCCGACTAGCGGGGGGGCCGGTCCAAGAGACCCAGTACTTC CAWSRLAGGPVQETQYF
NA TRBJ2-7 TRBV10-3 NA TGTGCCATCAGTGCAGGGGAAGCCTACGAGCAGTACTTC CAISAGEAYEQYF
NA TRBJ2-7 TRBV30 NA TGTGCCTGGAGTGGCCCGAGGGACGAGCAGTACTTC CAWSGPRDEQYF
NA TRBJ2-2 TRBV7-2 NA TGTGCCAGCAGCTTAGGTTCGGGACACACACCAAACACCGGGGAGCTGTTTTTT CASSLGSGHTPNTGELFF